A single sample gave rise to the 22 T cell receptor beta chains below, sequenced in a study of OX40 agonist ivuxolimab in advanced cancers. Measured with immunoSEQ multiplex PCR; TCRdb has only the in-frame clones, and not every one. This table has tens of thousands of clones, 78% appearing once. The source was CD4+ or CD8+ T cells sorted from blood, collected in a trial of the OX40 agonist ivuxolimab. Source of these receptors: an adult with an advanced solid tumor such as melanoma, head and neck, liver or kidney cancer.

The V gene is TRBV19, the J gene TRBJ2-7; TRBD1 matches at 7 bases. V was clipped by 4 bases and J by 2 bases; unmatched bases: 5. Germline V lookup: CDR1 LNHDA, CDR2 SQIVND (reference sequence). The CDR3 is 14 amino acids. The CDR3 loop is CASSKIDRAYEQYF. CDR3 nucleotide sequence: TGTGCCAGTAGTAAAATTGACAGGGCCTACGAGCAGTACTTC.

By share, this clone ranks as medium-sized. V gene TRBV18 combines with J gene TRBJ1-5; D gene ambiguous. This CDR3 has 15 residues. Looked up from germline, CDR1 is KGHSH and CDR2 is LQKENI. The V and J ends lost 4 bases and 4 bases respectively, with 14 bases between them. CDR3 residues: CASSQSTGRNQPQHF. The CDR3 DNA follows: TGTGCCAGCTCACAGTCGACGGGGAGAAATCAGCCCCAGCATTTT. Using reference TRBV18 and TRBJ1-5 for the parts outside the CDR3, the full variable domain is NAGVMQNPRHLVRRRGQEARLRCSPMKGHSHVYWYRQLPEEGLKFMVYLQKENIIDESGMPKERFSAEFPKEGPSILRIQQVVRGDSAAYFCASSQSTGRNQPQHFGDGTRLSIL.

The CDR3 DNA sequence: TGTGCCAGCAGCCCCGGGTCCCACGAGCAGTACTTC. This sequence encodes CASSPGSHEQYF. The J gene is TRBJ2-7, the V gene TRBV7-2; D uncertain. The length of the CDR3 is 12 residues. Trimming shortened V by 5 bases and J by 5 bases, and 10 bases separated the two germline ends. Germline V lookup: CDR1 SGHTA, CDR2 FQGNSA.

This sequence joins TRBV2 and TRBJ1-1; D might be TRBD1 (5 bases). Between the trimmed V and J ends, which lost 2 bases and 1 base, there was a span of 11 bases. This CDR3 is built from 15 residues. Per the germline V gene, CDR1 is SNHLY and CDR2 is FYNNEI. The CDR3 sequence: CASSEYRGENTEAFF. As DNA, the CDR3 is TGTGCCAGCAGTGAATATCGGGGGGAGAACACTGAAGCTTTCTTT.

The genes are TRBV9 and TRBJ1-1; D is undetermined. V lost 0 bases and J 3 bases, leaving 6 bases between the germline ends. This CDR3 contains 13 residues. Germline V CDR1 and CDR2: SGDLS, YYNGEE. The CDR3 DNA follows: TGTGCCAGCAGCGTAGTTAAGGACACTGAAGCTTTCTTT. This encodes CASSVVKDTEAFF.

This chain connects TRBV23-1 to TRBJ1-2; 10 bases match TRBD1. TRBV23-1 is sorted into the ORF group, with uncertain function. The CDR3 totals 18 residues. Trimming cost V 4 bases and J 2 bases; bases outside gene matches: 13. DNA of the CDR3: TGCGCCAGCAGTCTAAGGGACAGGGGATATCGGATGAACTATGGCTACACCTTC. Its translation is CASSLRDRGYRMNYGYTF.

The V gene is TRBV6-5, the J gene TRBJ2-7; no clear D. This CDR3 has 12 residues. Germline CDR1 is MNHEY and CDR2 is SVGAGI. Trimming stripped 6 bases from V and 2 bases from J, with 8 bases between. The CDR3 region is CASRTGPYEQYF. The CDR3, as DNA: TGTGCCAGCAGGACGGGTCCCTACGAGCAGTACTTC.

The chain carries TRBV7-2 and TRBJ2-3; the D gene is possibly TRBD1 (5 bases). CDR1 and CDR2 (germline): SGHTA, FQGNSA. Trimming pared 2 bases from V and 2 bases from J, leaving 20 bases between. The CDR3 consists of 18 residues. The DNA of the CDR3 is TGTGCCAGCAGCTTAATCGGCAGAAAGGGGTCGGCCACAGATACGCAGTATTTT. As protein: CASSLIGRKGSATDTQYF.

The chain has TRBV5-8 and TRBJ1-4; no clear D. Trimming took off 2 bases at V and 3 bases at J, with 11 bases between the two ends. Germline V lookup: CDR1 SGHTS, CDR2 YDEGEE. The CDR3 has 15 amino acids. The CDR3 spells CASSLQVLPNEKLFF. In nucleotides, the CDR3 is TGTGCCAGCAGCTTACAAGTATTACCTAATGAAAAACTGTTTTTT.

The chain recombines TRBV9 with TRBJ2-5; 15 nucleotides line up with TRBD2. The trim removed 7 bases at V and 2 bases at J, leaving 0 bases unmatched. CDR3 length: 14 amino acids. From germline, CDR1 is SGDLS and CDR2 YYNGEE. CDR3 coding DNA: TGTGCCAGCGGGACTAGCGGGGGGCAAGAGACCCAGTACTTC. Protein product: CASGTSGGQETQYF.

The chain joins TRBV15 to TRBJ2-7, with D perhaps matching TRBD1 (6 bases). Trimming pared 1 base from V and 2 bases from J, leaving 12 bases between. CDR1 is LNHNV and CDR2 is YYDKDF in the germline V gene (reference sequence). The length of the CDR3 is 15 residues. In DNA form, the CDR3 reads TGTGCCACCAGCAGAGGTCAGACAGGTACCTACGAGCAGTACTTC. Translation gives CATSRGQTGTYEQYF.

DNA of the CDR3: TGTGCCAGCAGTTACTCGTTAGAGACCCAGTACTTC. It codes for CASSYSLETQYF. The chain is built from TRBV6-5 and TRBJ2-5; D remains ambiguous. Germline lookup yields CDR1 MNHEY and CDR2 SVGAGI. V lost 0 bases, J lost 4 bases, and 3 bases lay in between. The CDR3 runs 12 residues.

V gene TRBV19 combines with J gene TRBJ1-1; no clear D gene. V was trimmed by 9 bases and J by 1 base, leaving 9 bases between them. This CDR3 spans 12 amino acids. The germline CDR1 and CDR2 sequences are LNHDA and SQIVND (reference sequence). CDR3 loop: CASLRPNTEAFF. The CDR3 DNA reads as TGTGCCAGCCTCAGGCCGAACACTGAAGCTTTCTTT. Full variable domain (outside the CDR3, taken from reference TRBV19 and TRBJ1-1): DGGITQSPKYLFRKEGQNVTLSCEQNLNHDAMYWYRQDPGQGLRLIYYSQIVNDFQKGDIAEGYSVSREKKESFPLTVTSAQKNPTAFYLCASLRPNTEAFFGQGTRLTVV.

The gene calls are TRBV9 and TRBJ1-1; a weak D match, TRBD1 (6 bases). V was clipped by 4 bases and J by 0 bases, with 13 bases between them. The CDR3 has 15 amino acids. Germline lookup yields CDR1 SGDLS and CDR2 YYNGEE. CDR3: CASSPQGRVNTEAFF. DNA for the CDR3: TGTGCCAGCAGCCCCCAGGGGCGGGTGAACACTGAAGCTTTCTTT.

A word on this clone: Mismatch with germline at one junction end may stem from a read error. CDR3 coding DNA: TGTGCCAGCAGCCTTCGGGACAGTCCCCTGGTCCGGGACTTC. Protein sequence: CASSLRDSPLVRDF. This chain links TRBV9 with TRBJ2-4, with 7 bases that match TRBD1. CDR1 is SGDLS, CDR2 YYNGEE, per germline. There are 14 residues in the CDR3.

The genes are TRBV6-6 and TRBJ2-7, with D possibly matching TRBD2 (5 bases). Germline V gene data show CDR1 as MNHNY and CDR2 as SVGAGI (reference sequence). This CDR3 is 14 amino acids long. V lost 6 bases, J lost 5 bases, and 17 bases lay in between. This chain's CDR3 is CASRTSGSGDEQYF. DNA for the CDR3: TGTGCCAGCAGGACCTCGGGAAGTGGAGACGAGCAGTACTTC.

Only one count was recorded for this clone. The rearrangement uses TRBV2 and TRBJ2-2, with D possibly matching TRBD2 (5 bases). CDR3 length equals 15 residues. The germline gives CDR1 SNHLY, CDR2 FYNNEI. Trimming removed 5 bases from V and 2 bases from J, with 12 bases in between. The CDR3 DNA is TGTGCCAGCAGTATGACCGGGGAAAACACCGGGGAGCTGTTTTTT. It specifies CASSMTGENTGELFF.

The genes are TRBV18 and TRBJ1-2, with unresolved D. Deletions cut 2 bases from V and 3 bases from J, with 7 bases between. Germline V gene lookup returns CDR1 KGHSH and CDR2 LQKENI. CDR3 size: 13 residues. The CDR3 protein is CASSPGTHYGYTF. As DNA, the CDR3 is TGTGCCAGCTCACCAGGTACACACTATGGCTACACCTTC.

J is TRBJ1-2 and V is TRBV19; TRBD1 is a possible D gene (6 bases). This CDR3 comprises 13 residues. V lost 4 bases, J lost 5 bases, and 11 bases lay in between. CDR1 is LNHDA and CDR2 is SQIVND in the germline V gene (reference sequence). The CDR3 region has the DNA TGTGCCAGTAGTAGGTCAGGGGAATATGGCTACACCTTC. Encoded protein: CASSRSGEYGYTF. The variable domain in full, with the rest retrieved from reference TRBV19 and TRBJ1-2, is DGGITQSPKYLFRKEGQNVTLSCEQNLNHDAMYWYRQDPGQGLRLIYYSQIVNDFQKGDIAEGYSVSREKKESFPLTVTSAQKNPTAFYLCASSRSGEYGYTFGSGTRLTVV.

The chain has TRBV19 and TRBJ1-4; TRBD1 aligns across 8 bases. Germline lookup yields CDR1 LNHDA and CDR2 SQIVND (reference sequence). V trimming: 8 bases; J trimming: 8 bases; junction bases outside the gene matches: 7. The CDR3 extends over 13 amino acids. CDR3 sequence: CASRDRGGEKLFF. Here the CDR3 DNA reads TGTGCCAGTCGTGACAGGGGAGGGGAAAAACTGTTTTTT.

The chain employs TRBV5-4 and TRBJ2-7; the D call may be TRBD1 or TRBD2 (5 bases each). Germline values: CDR1 SGHNT, CDR2 YYREEE (reference sequence). This CDR3 region has 13 residues. V was cut by 2 bases and J by 7 bases, with 13 bases left in between. The CDR3, as DNA: TGTGCCAGCAGCTTAAAGCCCGAGGGGGAGCAGTACTTC. As protein: CASSLKPEGEQYF.

This rearrangement joins TRBV28 to TRBJ1-2; D remains ambiguous. The germline V gene has CDR1 MDHEN and CDR2 SYDVKM. This CDR3 contains 14 residues. The V end lost 4 bases, the J end lost 0 bases, and 9 bases lay between the germline ends. The CDR3 sequence is CASSSGSANYGYTF. The CDR3 nucleotides are TGTGCCAGCAGTTCGGGGTCAGCTAACTATGGCTACACCTTC.